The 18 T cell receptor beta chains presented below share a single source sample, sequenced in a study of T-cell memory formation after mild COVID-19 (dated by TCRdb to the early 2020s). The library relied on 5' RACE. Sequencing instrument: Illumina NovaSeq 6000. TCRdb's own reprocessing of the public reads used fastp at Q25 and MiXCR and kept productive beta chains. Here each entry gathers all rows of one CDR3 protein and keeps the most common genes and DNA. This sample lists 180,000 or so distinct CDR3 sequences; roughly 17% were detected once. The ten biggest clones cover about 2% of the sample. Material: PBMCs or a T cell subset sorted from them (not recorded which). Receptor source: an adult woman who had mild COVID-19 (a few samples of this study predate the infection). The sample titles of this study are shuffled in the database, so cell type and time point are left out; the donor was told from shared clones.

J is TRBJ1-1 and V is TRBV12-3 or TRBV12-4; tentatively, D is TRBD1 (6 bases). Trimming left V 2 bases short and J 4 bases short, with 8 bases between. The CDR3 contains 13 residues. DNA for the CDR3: TGTGCCAGCAGTTTAAAGGGGGGCACTGAAGCTTTCTTT. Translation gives CASSLKGGTEAFF.

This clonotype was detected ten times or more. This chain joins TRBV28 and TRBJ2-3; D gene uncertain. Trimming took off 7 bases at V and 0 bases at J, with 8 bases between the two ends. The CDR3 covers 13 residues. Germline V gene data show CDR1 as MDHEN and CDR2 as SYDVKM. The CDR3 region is CASTKGSTDTQYF. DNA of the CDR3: TGTGCCAGCACCAAAGGCAGCACAGATACGCAGTATTTT.

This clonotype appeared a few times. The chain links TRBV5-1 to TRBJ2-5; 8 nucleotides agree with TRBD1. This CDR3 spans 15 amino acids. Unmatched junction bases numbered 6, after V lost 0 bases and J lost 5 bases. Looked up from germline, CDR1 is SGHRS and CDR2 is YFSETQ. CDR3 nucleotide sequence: TGCGCCAGCAGCTTGGAGCAGGGGGCGATTGAGACCCAGTACTTC. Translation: CASSLEQGAIETQYF.

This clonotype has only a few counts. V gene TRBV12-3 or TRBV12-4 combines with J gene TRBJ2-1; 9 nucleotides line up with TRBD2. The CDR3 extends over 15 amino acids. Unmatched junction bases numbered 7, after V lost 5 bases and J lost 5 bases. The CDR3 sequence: CASSRLGTSHNEQFF. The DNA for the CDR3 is TGTGCCAGCAGTAGACTCGGGACTAGCCACAATGAGCAGTTCTTC.

In nucleotides, the CDR3 is TGTGCCAGCAGCTTACAGGGCAGTTCATTCTATGGCTACACCTTC. Residues: CASSLQGSSFYGYTF. The gene calls are TRBV7-9 and TRBJ1-2; D is possibly TRBD1 (5 bases). This CDR3 has 15 amino acids. Germline-derived CDR1 and CDR2 are SEHNR and FQNEAQ (reference sequence). V was cut by 2 bases and J by 4 bases, with 14 bases left in between.

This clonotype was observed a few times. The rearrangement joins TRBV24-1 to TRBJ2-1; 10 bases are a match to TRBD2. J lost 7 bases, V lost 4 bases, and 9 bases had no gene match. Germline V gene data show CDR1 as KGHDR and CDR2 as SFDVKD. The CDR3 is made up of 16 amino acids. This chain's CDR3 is CATSDRTSGVRNEQFF. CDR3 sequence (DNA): TGTGCCACCAGTGACCGTACTAGCGGGGTACGGAATGAGCAGTTCTTC.

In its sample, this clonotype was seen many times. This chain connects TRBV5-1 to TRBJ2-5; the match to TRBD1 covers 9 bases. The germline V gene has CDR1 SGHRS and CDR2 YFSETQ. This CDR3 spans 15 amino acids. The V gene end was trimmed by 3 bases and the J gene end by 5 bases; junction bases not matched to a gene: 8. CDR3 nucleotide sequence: TGCGCCAGCAGCTCAAACAGGGGGCAGGTGGAGACCCAGTACTTC. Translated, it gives CASSSNRGQVETQYF.

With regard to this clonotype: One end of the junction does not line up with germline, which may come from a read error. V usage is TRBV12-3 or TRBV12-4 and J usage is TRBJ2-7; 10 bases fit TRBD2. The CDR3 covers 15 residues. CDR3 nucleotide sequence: TGTGCCAGCAGGTTAGCGGGAGGCGACACCTACGAGCAGTACTTC. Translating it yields CASRLAGGDTYEQYF.

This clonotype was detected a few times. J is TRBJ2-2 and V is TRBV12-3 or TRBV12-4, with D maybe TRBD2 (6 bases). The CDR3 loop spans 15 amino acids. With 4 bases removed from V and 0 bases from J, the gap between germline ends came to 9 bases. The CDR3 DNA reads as TGTGCCAGCAGTTCCAGGGACTCGAACACCGGGGAGCTGTTTTTT. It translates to CASSSRDSNTGELFF.

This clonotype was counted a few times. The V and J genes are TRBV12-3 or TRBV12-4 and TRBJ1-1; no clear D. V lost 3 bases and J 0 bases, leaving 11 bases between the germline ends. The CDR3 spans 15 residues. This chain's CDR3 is CASSLFRQVNTEAFF. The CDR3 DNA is TGTGCCAGCAGTTTGTTTCGGCAGGTGAACACTGAAGCTTTCTTT.

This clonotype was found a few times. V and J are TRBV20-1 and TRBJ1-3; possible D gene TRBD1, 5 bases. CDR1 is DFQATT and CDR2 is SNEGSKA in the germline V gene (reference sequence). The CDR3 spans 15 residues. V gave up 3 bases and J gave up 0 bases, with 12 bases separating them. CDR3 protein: CSASPGRASGNTIYF. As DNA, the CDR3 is TGCAGTGCTAGTCCCGGCAGGGCCTCTGGAAACACCATATATTTT.

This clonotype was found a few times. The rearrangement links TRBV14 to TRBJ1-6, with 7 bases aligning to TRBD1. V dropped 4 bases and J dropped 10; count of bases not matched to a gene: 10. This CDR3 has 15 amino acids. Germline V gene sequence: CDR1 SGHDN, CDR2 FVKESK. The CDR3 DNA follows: TGTGCCAGCAGCCGAGAGGTGACAGGGCGCTCACCCCTCCACTTT. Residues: CASSREVTGRSPLHF.

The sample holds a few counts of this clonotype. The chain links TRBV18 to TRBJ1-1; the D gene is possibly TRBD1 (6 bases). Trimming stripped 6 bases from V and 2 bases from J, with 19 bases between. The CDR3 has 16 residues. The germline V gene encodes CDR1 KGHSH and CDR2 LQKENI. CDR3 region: CASSGDTLLVNTEAFF. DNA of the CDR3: TGTGCCAGCTCCGGGGACACCCTTCTCGTAAACACTGAAGCTTTCTTT.

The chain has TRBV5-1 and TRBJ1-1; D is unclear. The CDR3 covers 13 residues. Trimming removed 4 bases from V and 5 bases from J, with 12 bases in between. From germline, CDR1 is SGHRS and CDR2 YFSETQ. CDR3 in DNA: TGCGCCAGCAGCGAGGCAACGCGGACTGAAGCTTTCTTT. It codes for CASSEATRTEAFF.

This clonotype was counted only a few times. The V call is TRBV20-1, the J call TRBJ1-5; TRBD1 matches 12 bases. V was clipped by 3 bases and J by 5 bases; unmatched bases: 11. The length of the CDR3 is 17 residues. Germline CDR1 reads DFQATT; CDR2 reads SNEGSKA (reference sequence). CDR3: CSARARGQGAWHQPQHF. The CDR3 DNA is TGCAGTGCTAGGGCTAGGGGACAGGGGGCTTGGCATCAGCCCCAGCATTTT.

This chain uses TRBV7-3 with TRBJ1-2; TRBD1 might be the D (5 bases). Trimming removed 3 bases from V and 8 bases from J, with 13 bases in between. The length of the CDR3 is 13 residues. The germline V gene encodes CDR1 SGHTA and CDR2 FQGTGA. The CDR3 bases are TGTGCCAGCAGCTTCAGGGATGGTGAAGGCTACACCTTC. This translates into CASSFRDGEGYTF. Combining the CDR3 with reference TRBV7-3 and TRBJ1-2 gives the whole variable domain GAGVSQTPSNKVTEKGKYVELRCDPISGHTALYWYRQSLGQGPEFLIYFQGTGAADDSGLPNDRFFAVRPEGSVSTLKIQRTERGDSAVYLCASSFRDGEGYTFGSGTRLTVV.

For the CDR3, the DNA is TGTGCCAGCAGTTTAGCATCCGTATTCTATGGCTACACCTTC. Translation: CASSLASVFYGYTF. The chain recombines TRBV12-3 or TRBV12-4 with TRBJ1-2; no definite D call. V gave up 0 bases and J gave up 4 bases, with 9 bases separating them. The CDR3 contains 14 residues.

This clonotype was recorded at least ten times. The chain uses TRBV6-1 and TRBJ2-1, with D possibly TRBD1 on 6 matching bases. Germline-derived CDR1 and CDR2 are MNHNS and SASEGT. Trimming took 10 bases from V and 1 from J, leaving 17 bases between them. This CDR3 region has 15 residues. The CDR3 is CATTLGAASYNEQFF. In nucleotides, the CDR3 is TGTGCCACCACCCTGGGGGCGGCGTCCTACAATGAGCAGTTCTTC.